The T cell receptor (beta chain) under discussion was sequenced for a study of graft-versus-host responses after intestinal transplantation. Across the study: Tacrolimus and steroids were given for 2 to 3 years to all recipients after anti-thymocyte globulin induction. Broader study findings: Detected in recipient marrow were GvH clones, some of which were first observed in ileum or blood.

Details on this clone: Its antigen is undetermined.

Between the trimmed V and J ends, which lost 6 bases and 0 bases, there was a span of 7 bases. CDR1 and CDR2 from the germline V gene are SNHLY and FYNNEI. This CDR3 has 13 residues. The protocol was immunoSEQ multiplex PCR, while the TCRdb copy is restricted to in-frame clones and leaves out a portion. The sample lists some 110,000 clones, roughly 87% occurring once. The sample was unstimulated CD4+ T cells sorted from spleen or lymph node cells, taken before intestinal transplant. The gene calls are TRBV2 and TRBJ2-3; D remains ambiguous. The clonotype was recovered from a human donor who received an intestinal transplant. The chain's CDR3 is CASRGGSTDTQYF. The CDR3 DNA reads as TGTGCCAGCAGGGGTGGTAGCACAGATACGCAGTATTTT.